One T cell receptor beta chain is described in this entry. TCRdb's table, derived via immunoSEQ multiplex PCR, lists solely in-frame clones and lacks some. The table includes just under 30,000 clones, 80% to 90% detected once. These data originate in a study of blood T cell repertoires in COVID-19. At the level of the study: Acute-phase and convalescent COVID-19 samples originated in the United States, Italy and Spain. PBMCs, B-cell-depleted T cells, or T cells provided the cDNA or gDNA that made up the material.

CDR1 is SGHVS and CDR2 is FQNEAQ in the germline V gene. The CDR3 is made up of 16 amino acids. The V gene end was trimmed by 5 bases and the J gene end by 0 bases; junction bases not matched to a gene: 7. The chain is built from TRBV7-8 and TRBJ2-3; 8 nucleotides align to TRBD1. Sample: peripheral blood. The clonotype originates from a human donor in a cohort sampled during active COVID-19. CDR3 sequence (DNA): TGTGCCAGCAGCCCATGGACAGGGATAAGCACAGATACGCAGTATTTT. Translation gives CASSPWTGISTDTQYF.